This TCR beta chain was captured by sequencing in a study of blood T cell repertoires in COVID-19. Across the study: Acute and convalescent COVID-19 specimens originated in the United States, Italy and Spain. The analysed material was cDNA or gDNA that came from T cells, B-cell-depleted T cells, or PBMCs.

As handled by the study authors: Researchers report that nucleated cell counts were estimated from reference gene primer amplification. Generated by immunoSEQ multiplex PCR, the TCRdb table keeps only in-frame clones and is missing some. For V, J and clone size, that table is used; D and trimming come from the DNA. The sample contains about 220,000 clones, 65% to 85% of which appear only once. The CDR3 is 15 amino acids. The ends were cut back, 6 bases at V and 0 bases at J, with 12 bases in the middle. Germline V gives CDR1 MDHEN, CDR2 SYDVKM. The J gene is TRBJ2-1, the V gene TRBV28; D is undetermined. The clonotype originates from a human donor in a cohort sampled during active COVID-19. Material for sequencing was peripheral blood. This CDR3 reads CASRNGGSSYNEQFF. CDR3 nucleotides: TGTGCCAGCAGGAACGGCGGCAGCTCCTACAATGAGCAGTTCTTC.